Listed here is a single T cell receptor beta chain. Its antigen remains unidentified. The record originates from a study of shared clonotypes between healthy human individuals. Points from the study as a whole: Only blood samples were collected, and tissue repertoires likely differ.

Germline V lookup: CDR1 SGHNT, CDR2 YYREEE (reference sequence). J lost 7 bases, V lost 6 bases, and 13 bases had no gene match. The CDR3 loop spans 16 amino acids. TCRdb's copy holds only in-frame clones and misses some; the assay was immunoSEQ multiplex PCR. Among about 2.4 million clones listed, 85% to 95% were seen once. The chain couples TRBV5-4 to TRBJ2-1; 10 bases line up with TRBD2. This receptor was obtained from a man aged 18 to 29 in good health. The source material was naive CD4+ T cells sorted from blood. As to subset: CD45RA+ positively selected. This CDR3 reads CASTNGPQREGNEQFF. In DNA form, the CDR3 reads TGTGCCAGCACTAACGGCCCTCAGCGGGAGGGGAATGAGCAGTTCTTC.